This T cell receptor (beta chain) is drawn from a study of cytomegalovirus exposure and HLA in healthy donors. About the study: Of around 400 genotyped donors, roughly 76% grouped in the Caucasian-associated ancestry cluster. General study results and limits: Later analysis identified a missense DCLRE1C variant that was linked to TCR beta V- and J-gene trimming. Later findings reportedly placed an Asian-associated ancestry cluster below the 666-donor mean for N-insertions.

About this clone itself: Its antigen is unidentified.

The germline gives CDR1 SNHLY, CDR2 FYNNEI. The CDR3 spans 16 residues. V lost 7 bases to trimming and J lost 4 bases, with 20 bases between them. This PCR relied on a set of 60 Vbeta primers and 13 Jbeta primers. The repertoire was sequenced with immunoSEQ multiplex PCR; TCRdb's copy has only in-frame clones and lacks some. The table has some 200,000 clones, over 75% seen once; the top ten hold around 1.8%. This TCR derives from a man aged 18 to 30 in good health and CMV-seronegative. Sequencing input: PBMCs. The genes are TRBV2 and TRBJ2-1; tentative D call: TRBD2 (7 bases). In DNA form, the CDR3 reads TGTGCCAGCACCCTAGGTTGGGGGGGCCCTTACAATGAGCAGTTCTTC. It is translated as CASTLGWGGPYNEQFF.